The entry that follows covers one TCR beta chain sequence. Its cognate antigen is unknown. The data belong to a study of lymphopenia after photon versus proton radiotherapy. With 7 bases removed from V and 0 bases from J, the gap between germline ends came to 17 bases. The germline CDR1 and CDR2 sequences are SGDLS and YYNGEE. The CDR3 runs 16 residues. Assay: immunoSEQ multiplex PCR; the TCRdb copy retains only in-frame clones and omits some. The sample shows approximately 160,000 clones, more than 85% of them seen only once. Study-level results: After lymphocyte nadir, photon-treated repertoires showed oligoclonal expansion, especially CD8+ Temra. Under photons, naive T cells and diversity fell while effector/memory populations rose.

This clonotype was sampled from a man between 45 and 60 years old with gastric cancer. V is TRBV9 and J is TRBJ2-1; weak D call: TRBD2 (7 bases). This sample comprised peripheral blood, obtained from a patient treated with photon-based radiotherapy. CDR3 sequence: CASGGAAPSSYNEQFF. CDR3 nucleotides: TGTGCCAGCGGGGGGGCAGCGCCGAGCTCCTACAATGAGCAGTTCTTC.